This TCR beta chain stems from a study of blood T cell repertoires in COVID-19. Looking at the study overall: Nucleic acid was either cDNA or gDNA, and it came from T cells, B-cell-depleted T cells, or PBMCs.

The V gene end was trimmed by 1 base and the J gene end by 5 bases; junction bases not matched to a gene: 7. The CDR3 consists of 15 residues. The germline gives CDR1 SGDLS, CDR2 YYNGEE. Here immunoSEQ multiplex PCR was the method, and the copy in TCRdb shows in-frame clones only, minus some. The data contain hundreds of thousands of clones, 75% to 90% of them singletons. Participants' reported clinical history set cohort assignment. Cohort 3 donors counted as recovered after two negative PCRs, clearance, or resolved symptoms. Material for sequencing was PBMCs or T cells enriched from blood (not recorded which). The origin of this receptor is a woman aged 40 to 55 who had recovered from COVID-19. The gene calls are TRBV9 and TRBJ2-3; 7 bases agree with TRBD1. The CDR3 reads CASSVLTGVRDTQYF. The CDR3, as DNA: TGTGCCAGCAGCGTACTCACAGGGGTTCGAGATACGCAGTATTTT.